This entry lists 19 T cell receptor beta chains sequenced from one sample in a study of blood T cell repertoires in COVID-19 (dated by TCRdb to between 2020 and 2021). Library method: the immunoSEQ multiplex PCR assay. Drawn from immuneACCESS, this table holds only the in-frame rearrangements with V and J called that TCRdb kept. Clones are partly lost; checked studies trace under half to an unresolved V gene and leave the rest unexplained. The sample has about 320,000 clones on record, approximately 90% of them singletons. The biggest ten clones account for roughly 1.7% of the sample. Sequences were obtained from peripheral blood. Source of these receptors: a young woman with COVID-19, enrolled during active disease.

The rearrangement links TRBV2 to TRBJ1-2, with no clear D. This CDR3 is 11 amino acids long. V lost 4 bases and J 4 bases, leaving 4 bases between the germline ends. Germline CDR1 is SNHLY and CDR2 is FYNNEI. CDR3 protein: CASSVSYGYTF. The CDR3 DNA reads TGTGCCAGCAGTGTCAGCTATGGCTACACCTTC.

CDR3 in DNA: TGTGCCAGTAGATGGGGGACAGCGAACACTGAAGCTTTCTTT. Protein sequence: CASRWGTANTEAFF. The rearrangement joins TRBV19 to TRBJ1-1; TRBD1 matches 7 bases. The CDR3 extends over 14 amino acids. CDR1 is LNHDA and CDR2 is SQIVND in the germline V gene (reference sequence). With 6 bases clipped from V and 1 base from J, the junction kept 5 bases outside the gene matches.

CDR3 in amino acids: CASSRTRGSSGANVLTF. The CDR3 DNA reads as TGTGCCAGTAGCCGAACACGGGGGTCCTCTGGGGCCAACGTCCTGACTTTC. This chain links TRBV19 with TRBJ2-6, with a tentative D call TRBD2 (6 bases). The CDR3 totals 17 residues. V was clipped by 6 bases and J by 0 bases, with 15 bases between them. The germline CDR1 and CDR2 sequences are LNHDA and SQIVND (reference sequence). Combining the CDR3 with reference TRBV19 and TRBJ2-6 gives the whole variable domain DGGITQSPKYLFRKEGQNVTLSCEQNLNHDAMYWYRQDPGQGLRLIYYSQIVNDFQKGDIAEGYSVSREKKESFPLTVTSAQKNPTAFYLCASSRTRGSSGANVLTFGAGSRLTVL.

This chain links TRBV19 with TRBJ1-5; possibly TRBD1 for D (5 bases). There are 15 residues in the CDR3. From germline, CDR1 is LNHDA and CDR2 SQIVND (reference sequence). Trimming took 5 bases from V and 2 from J, leaving 13 bases between them. This CDR3 is CASSPIGGGNQPQHF. For the CDR3, the DNA is TGTGCCAGTAGTCCAATCGGAGGGGGCAATCAGCCCCAGCATTTT.

The V call is TRBV6-5, the J call TRBJ2-7, with 8 bases aligning to TRBD1. The V gene end was trimmed by 0 bases and the J gene end by 6 bases; junction bases not matched to a gene: 7. This CDR3 has 15 amino acids. CDR1 is MNHEY, CDR2 SVGAGI, per germline. CDR3 residues: CASSYSNQGASEQYF. DNA of the CDR3: TGTGCCAGCAGTTACTCGAACCAGGGGGCGAGCGAGCAGTACTTC.

A few counts support this clone. The V and J genes are TRBV5-1 and TRBJ2-5; the D gene is possibly TRBD1 (6 bases). The CDR3 runs 21 residues. V dropped 3 bases and J dropped 0 bases, with 30 bases sitting between them. Germline CDR1 and CDR2: SGHRS and YFSETQ. The CDR3 nucleotides read TGCGCCAGCAGCTCGGAAAACTCGACAGGACGCCCACACCGATACCAAGAGACCCAGTACTTC. Its protein product is CASSSENSTGRPHRYQETQYF.

The chain is built from TRBV5-1 and TRBJ1-5, with 8 positions matching TRBD1. J lost 4 bases, V lost 3 bases, and 6 bases had no gene match. The germline CDR1 and CDR2 sequences are SGHRS and YFSETQ. The CDR3 covers 15 residues. CDR3 sequence: CASSSGDRPNQPQHF. The CDR3 DNA is TGCGCCAGCAGCTCGGGGGACAGGCCGAATCAGCCCCAGCATTTT. Drawing the rest from reference TRBV5-1 and TRBJ1-5, the complete variable domain is KAGVTQTPRYLIKTRGQQVTLSCSPISGHRSVSWYQQTPGQGLQFLFEYFSETQRNKGNFPGRFSGRQFSNSRSEMNVSTLELGDSALYLCASSSGDRPNQPQHFGDGTRLSIL.

The DNA of the CDR3 is TGTGCCAGCAGCTTAATGGGGACAGGAGACTCCTACGAGCAGTACTTC. This codes for CASSLMGTGDSYEQYF. The chain carries TRBV7-2 and TRBJ2-7; TRBD1 matches at 8 bases. CDR1 and CDR2 from the germline V gene are SGHTA and FQGNSA. Trimming cost V 2 bases and J 0 bases; bases outside gene matches: 6. CDR3 length: 16 amino acids. Looking up the rest from reference TRBV7-2 and TRBJ2-7 gives the full variable domain: GAGVSQSPSNKVTEKGKDVELRCDPISGHTALYWYRQSLGQGLEFLIYFQGNSAPDKSGLPSDRFSAERTGGSVSTLTIQRTQQEDSAVYLCASSLMGTGDSYEQYFGPGTRLTVT.

The chain recombines TRBV28 with TRBJ1-2; 12 nucleotides line up with TRBD1. Germline CDR1 is MDHEN and CDR2 is SYDVKM. V shed 6 bases and J 4 bases; nucleotides not matched to a gene: 12. The CDR3 contains 17 residues. The CDR3 bases are TGTGCCAGCAGCAGTCCCGGGACAGGGGGCGCCGGCTATGGCTACACCTTC. It yields the protein CASSSPGTGGAGYGYTF.

This clone has a single count. The chain links TRBV4-1 to TRBJ2-7, with D possibly TRBD2 on 5 matching bases. The CDR3 extends over 17 amino acids. Trimming took off 0 bases at V and 6 bases at J, with 21 bases between the two ends. Germline assignment: CDR1 MGHRA and CDR2 YSYEKL. In nucleotides, the CDR3 is TGCGCCAGCAGCCAAGAAACGAAGCTAGCCTCACCTACCGAGCAGTACTTC. Protein product: CASSQETKLASPTEQYF.

This clone was observed a single time. The chain joins TRBV11-3 to TRBJ2-3, with a weak D call TRBD2 (6 bases). This CDR3 spans 18 amino acids. V was pared by 7 bases and J by 3 bases, with 26 bases between. Germline values: CDR1 SGHNT, CDR2 YENEEA. The CDR3 sequence: CASTHGRVTGSGTDTQYF. In DNA, the CDR3 is TGTGCCAGCACTCACGGGCGGGTTACGGGGAGCGGGACAGATACGCAGTATTTT.

This clone was found once. The chain couples TRBV25-1 to TRBJ1-4; tentative D call: TRBD1 (6 bases). In germline, CDR1 is MGHDK, CDR2 SYGVNS. This CDR3 is built from 13 residues. With 5 bases removed from V and 10 bases from J, the gap between germline ends came to 14 bases. The DNA for the CDR3 is TGTGCCAGCAGTCCCGGGGGAGGGGGAAAACTGTTTTTT. It codes for CASSPGGGGKLFF.

This clone came up many times. The chain couples TRBV19 to TRBJ1-6; 11 bases align to TRBD1. V lost 5 bases and J lost 7; bases outside the gene matches: 10. Germline V CDR1 and CDR2: LNHDA, SQIVND (reference sequence). This CDR3 is 17 amino acids long. The CDR3 sequence: CASSGIRDRGINSPLHF. Here the CDR3 DNA reads TGTGCCAGTAGTGGGATCCGGGACAGGGGGATAAATTCACCCCTCCACTTT.

This chain joins TRBV7-9 and TRBJ1-3; 8 bases map to TRBD1. Germline V lookup: CDR1 SEHNR, CDR2 FQNEAQ (reference sequence). V lost 0 bases to trimming and J lost 4 bases; unmatched junction nucleotides: 5. This CDR3 is 16 amino acids long. The CDR3 bases are TGTGCCAGCAGCTTAGCGGACAGGGTGAGCGGAAACACCATATATTTT. As protein: CASSLADRVSGNTIYF.

As concerns this clone: A read error may account for a junction end that differs from germline. V is TRBV28 and J is TRBJ1-3; no clear D gene. CDR3 size: 14 residues. CDR1 and CDR2 from the germline V gene are MDHEN and SYDVKM. CDR3 amino acids: CASTRSSSGNTIYF. For the CDR3, the DNA is TGTGCCAGCACGCGGAGCTCCTCTGGGAACACCATATATTTT.

This clone showed up just a few times. This chain connects TRBV7-5 to TRBJ1-5. TRBV7-5 is designated a pseudogene. The CDR3 consists of 17 residues. The chain's CDR3 is CARSLVWSAYSNQPQHF. The CDR3 DNA follows: TGTGCCAGAAGCTTAGTATGGAGCGCCTATAGCAATCAGCCCCAGCATTTT.

The J gene is TRBJ2-3, the V gene TRBV5-3; 7 nucleotides line up with TRBD1. TRBV5-3 is an ORF; its function is uncertain. The CDR3 is 16 residues long. The J segment lost 1 base and the V segment lost 0 bases, leaving 5 bases of the junction unmatched. The CDR3 coding sequence is TGTGCCAGAAGCTTGGTGACAGGGAAGGGCACAGATACGCAGTATTTT. Protein product: CARSLVTGKGTDTQYF.

CDR3 residues: CARWRELFF. Written as DNA, the CDR3 is TGTGCCAGGTGGCGGGAGCTGTTTTTT. The V call is TRBV21-1, the J call TRBJ2-2; the table's D call, TRBD1, was not checked against the DNA. TRBV21-1 is shown as a pseudogene. This CDR3 is 9 amino acids long.

The V and J genes are TRBV14 and TRBJ1-1; D is unclear. Germline V gene sequence: CDR1 SGHDN, CDR2 FVKESK. The CDR3 totals 13 residues. The V end lost 5 bases, the J end lost 1 base, and 8 bases lay between the germline ends. The CDR3 sequence: CASSSRQNTEAFF. CDR3 DNA: TGTGCCAGCAGCTCACGACAGAACACTGAAGCTTTCTTT.